This is a list of T cell receptor beta chains from one sample in a study of Tregs in tolerant kidney transplant recipients. Repertoires were generated with immunoSEQ multiplex PCR, while TCRdb's copy carries only in-frame clones and drops some. The table lists more than 90,000 clones, 80% to 95% of them singletons, with around 1.5% in the top ten. The source was CD4+ T cells from blood (PBMCs), collected 12 months after the transplant. The receptors derive from a human patient who received a combined kidney and bone marrow transplant. Some T cells could come from the graft donor. CDR3s include the opening cysteine and the closing phenylalanine or tryptophan. The D gene is left open where the match is weak. Clone size is stated in some rows and not others, as once, few, many or a class when expanded.

CDR3 DNA: TGTGCCAGCAGCTTAACCACTAGCGGAGCCACAGATACGCAGTATTTT
CDR3 protein: CASSLTTSGATDTQYF
V gene: TRBV7-6
D gene: TRBD2
clone size: -
J gene: TRBJ2-3

CDR3 DNA: TGTGCCAGCTCACCACTGAGGACAGAAAACACCGGGGAGCTGTTTTTT
CDR3 protein: CASSPLRTENTGELFF
V gene: TRBV18
D gene: -
clone size: -
J gene: TRBJ2-2

CDR3 DNA: TGTGCCAGCAGCTTAAATTTGAGGTCGGCGGGGCGCAATGAGCAGTTCTTC
CDR3 protein: CASSLNLRSAGRNEQFF
V gene: TRBV7-6
D gene: -
clone size: -
J gene: TRBJ2-1

CDR3 DNA: TGTGCCTGCTCTCGGCAGGGAATGAGTAATTCACCCCTCCACTTT
CDR3 protein: CACSRQGMSNSPLHF
V gene: TRBV30
D gene: -
clone size: -
J gene: TRBJ1-6

CDR3 DNA: TGTGCCAGCAGCGTCGGGGGGGCATCCTACAATGAGCAGTTCTTC
CDR3 protein: CASSVGGASYNEQFF
V gene: TRBV4-2
D gene: TRBD2
clone size: -
J gene: TRBJ2-1

CDR3 DNA: TGCGCCAGCAGCCAGGGACAGGGAACTGGAAACACCATATATTTT
CDR3 protein: CASSQGQGTGNTIYF
V gene: TRBV4-3
D gene: TRBD1
clone size: few
J gene: TRBJ1-3

CDR3 DNA: TGTGCCTGGGGAGACAGGGGGGTTAACTATGGCTACACCTTC
CDR3 protein: CAWGDRGVNYGYTF
V gene: TRBV30
D gene: TRBD1
clone size: once
J gene: TRBJ1-2

CDR3 DNA: TGCGCCAGCAGCCACCGGGAGCGAGGCTCCTACAATGAGCAGTTCTTC
CDR3 protein: CASSHRERGSYNEQFF
V gene: TRBV5-1
D gene: -
clone size: -
J gene: TRBJ2-1

CDR3 DNA: TGTGCCAGCAGTGAAACCAGGACAGGGGGCAATTTTGGTGAGCAGTTCTTC
CDR3 protein: CASSETRTGGNFGEQFF
V gene: TRBV25-1
D gene: TRBD1
clone size: -
J gene: TRBJ2-1

CDR3 DNA: TGTGCCAGCTCACCTGTTTTAAATGCGGAGACCCAGTACTTC
CDR3 protein: CASSPVLNAETQYF
V gene: TRBV18
D gene: -
clone size: -
J gene: TRBJ2-5

CDR3 DNA: TGTGCCACCAGCCCCGGGACAGCGTACCAAGAGACCCAGTACTTC
CDR3 protein: CATSPGTAYQETQYF
V gene: TRBV15
D gene: TRBD1
clone size: -
J gene: TRBJ2-5

CDR3 DNA: TGTGCCAGCAGCCCCCCTGAGGGTAGGCTGGGCACAGATACGCAGTATTTT
CDR3 protein: CASSPPEGRLGTDTQYF
V gene: TRBV7-3
D gene: -
clone size: -
J gene: TRBJ2-3

CDR3 DNA: TGTGCCAGCAGTTTATGGGGGGGGGCAGGGACAGATACGCAGTATTTT
CDR3 protein: CASSLWGGAGTDTQYF
V gene: TRBV28
D gene: -
clone size: -
J gene: TRBJ2-3

CDR3 DNA: TGTGCCAGCAGACAGCCCAATCAGCCCCAGCATTTT
CDR3 protein: CASRQPNQPQHF
V gene: TRBV27
D gene: -
clone size: -
J gene: TRBJ1-5

CDR3 DNA: TGTGCCAGCAGTGTAGCGGGGAGCACAGATACGCAGTATTTT
CDR3 protein: CASSVAGSTDTQYF
V gene: TRBV25-1
D gene: TRBD2
clone size: -
J gene: TRBJ2-3

CDR3 DNA: TGTGCCAGCAGTTACCGGACAGGGGGCGACGAGCAGTACTTC
CDR3 protein: CASSYRTGGDEQYF
V gene: TRBV6-5
D gene: TRBD1
clone size: -
J gene: TRBJ2-7

CDR3 DNA: TGTGCCAGCAGCTTGGCCTATCCAGGGAGCGGGTTCTATGGCTACACCTTC
CDR3 protein: CASSLAYPGSGFYGYTF
V gene: TRBV5-5
D gene: -
clone size: -
J gene: TRBJ1-2

CDR3 DNA: TGTGCCAGCAGTTCGACCCGGACAGGGCAGGTCTATGGCTACACCTTC
CDR3 protein: CASSSTRTGQVYGYTF
V gene: TRBV6-5
D gene: TRBD1
clone size: -
J gene: TRBJ1-2

CDR3 DNA: TGTGCCAGCAGCTTTCCTACTTATGGCTACACCTTC
CDR3 protein: CASSFPTYGYTF
V gene: TRBV7-9
D gene: -
clone size: few
J gene: TRBJ1-2

CDR3 DNA: TGTACCAGCAGCTCTGACAGGGGGACTTCCTACGAGCAGTACTTC
CDR3 protein: CTSSSDRGTSYEQYF
V gene: TRBV5-5
D gene: TRBD1
clone size: -
J gene: TRBJ2-7

CDR3 DNA: TGCGCCACCAGTCTCAGTGATTCCCCCCTCCACTTT
CDR3 protein: CATSLSDSPLHF
V gene: TRBV4-1
D gene: -
clone size: -
J gene: TRBJ1-6

CDR3 DNA: TGTGCCAGCACCCGGGACAGGGTTGGATCACCCCTCCACTTT
CDR3 protein: CASTRDRVGSPLHF
V gene: TRBV6-5
D gene: TRBD1
clone size: -
J gene: TRBJ1-6

CDR3 DNA: TGCGCCAGCAGCCCGTTGACTCGAACAAACTCCTACGAGCAGTACTTC
CDR3 protein: CASSPLTRTNSYEQYF
V gene: TRBV5-1
D gene: -
clone size: -
J gene: TRBJ2-7

CDR3 DNA: TGTGCCAGCAGGGCCGGACAGGCTGCTAACTATGGCTACACCTTC
CDR3 protein: CASRAGQAANYGYTF
V gene: TRBV2
D gene: TRBD1
clone size: -
J gene: TRBJ1-2

CDR3 DNA: TGTGCCAGCAGCAAAAAAGGGCGGCTAGCGGGGAGGACCAAAAACATTCAGTACTTC
CDR3 protein: CASSKKGRLAGRTKNIQYF
V gene: TRBV21-1
D gene: -
clone size: -
J gene: TRBJ2-4

CDR3 DNA: TGTGCCAGCAGCCCGTGGGGGGAAGATGCAGATACGCAGTATTTT
CDR3 protein: CASSPWGEDADTQYF
V gene: TRBV28
D gene: -
clone size: -
J gene: TRBJ2-3